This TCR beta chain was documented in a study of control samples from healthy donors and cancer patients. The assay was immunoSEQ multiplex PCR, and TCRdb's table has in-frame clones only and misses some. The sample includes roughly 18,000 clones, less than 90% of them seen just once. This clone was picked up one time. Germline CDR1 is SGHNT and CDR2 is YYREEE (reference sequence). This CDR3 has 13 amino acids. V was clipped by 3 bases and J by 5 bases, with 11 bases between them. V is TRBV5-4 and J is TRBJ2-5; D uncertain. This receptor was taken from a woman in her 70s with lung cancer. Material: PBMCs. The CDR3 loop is CASSSAPGETQYF. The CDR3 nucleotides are TGTGCCAGCAGCTCGGCCCCGGGCGAGACCCAGTACTTC.